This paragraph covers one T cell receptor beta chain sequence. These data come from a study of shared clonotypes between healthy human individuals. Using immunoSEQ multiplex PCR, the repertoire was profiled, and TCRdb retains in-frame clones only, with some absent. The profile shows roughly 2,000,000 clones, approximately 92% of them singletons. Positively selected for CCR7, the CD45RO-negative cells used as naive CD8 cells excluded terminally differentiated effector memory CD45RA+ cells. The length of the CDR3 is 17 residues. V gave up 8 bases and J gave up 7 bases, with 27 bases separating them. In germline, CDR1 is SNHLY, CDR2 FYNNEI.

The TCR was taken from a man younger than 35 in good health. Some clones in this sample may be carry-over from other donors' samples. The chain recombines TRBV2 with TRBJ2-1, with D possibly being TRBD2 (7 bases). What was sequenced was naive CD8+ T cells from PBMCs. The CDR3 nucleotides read TGTGCCAGCTTTGGTGGTCGGGGGGATCCAAGGGGGAATGAGCAGTTCTTC. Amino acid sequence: CASFGGRGDPRGNEQFF. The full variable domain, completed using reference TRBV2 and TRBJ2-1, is EPEVTQTPSHQVTQMGQEVILRCVPISNHLYFYWYRQILGQKVEFLVSFYNNEISEKSEIFDDQFSVERPDGSNFTLKIRSTKLEDSAMYFCASFGGRGDPRGNEQFFGPGTRLTVL.